Below, one TCR beta chain is given with its context. Its antigen is unknown. The sample belongs to a study of PD-L1 blockade in urothelial cancer. Whole-study context: Reported median T cell count for blood samples was around 150,000. Findings and caveats of the study: Tumor-associated clones in blood expanded more at 3 weeks in durable-benefit patients.

Some clones are missing from TCRdb's copy, which holds only in-frame ones; the method was immunoSEQ multiplex PCR. The sample has about 44,000 clones; about 89% are singletons. The time point: peripheral blood 6 weeks after treatment start. Trimming pared 3 bases from V and 0 bases from J, leaving 6 bases between. The CDR3 runs 13 residues. Germline-derived CDR1 and CDR2 are SEHNR and FQNEAQ (reference sequence). The TCR sequence derives from a man between 65 and 85 years old with urothelial cancer. The sample was PBMCs, taken around atezolizumab (anti-PD-L1) treatment. This rearrangement joins TRBV7-9 to TRBJ2-7; D is possibly TRBD2 (5 bases). CDR3 in amino acids: CASSLAGSYEQYF. CDR3 nucleotide sequence: TGTGCCAGCAGCTTGGCGGGCTCCTACGAGCAGTACTTC.